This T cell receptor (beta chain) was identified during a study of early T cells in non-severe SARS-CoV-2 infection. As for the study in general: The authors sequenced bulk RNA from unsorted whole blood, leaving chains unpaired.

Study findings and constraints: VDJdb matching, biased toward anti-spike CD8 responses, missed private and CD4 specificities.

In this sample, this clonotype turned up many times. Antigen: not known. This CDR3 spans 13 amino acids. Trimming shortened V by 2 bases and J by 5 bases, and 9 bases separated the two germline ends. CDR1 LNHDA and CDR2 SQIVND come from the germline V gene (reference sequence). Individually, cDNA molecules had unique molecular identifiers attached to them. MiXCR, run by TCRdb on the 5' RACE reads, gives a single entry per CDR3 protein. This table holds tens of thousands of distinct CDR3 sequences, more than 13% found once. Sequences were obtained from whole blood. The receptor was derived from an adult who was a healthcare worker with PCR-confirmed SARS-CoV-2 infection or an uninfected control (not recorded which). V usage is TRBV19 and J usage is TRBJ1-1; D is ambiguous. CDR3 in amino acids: CASSIMGNTEAFF. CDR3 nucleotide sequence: TGTGCCAGTAGTATAATGGGGAATACTGAAGCTTTCTTT.